This is a list of T cell receptor beta chains from one sample in a study of T cells after yellow fever vaccination. TCRdb reprocessed the 5' RACE reads via MiXCR and lists one record per CDR3 protein. There are more than 110,000 distinct CDR3 sequences in the sample; 5% to 7.5% occur only once, and approximately 0.67% lies in the top ten. The material sequenced was CD4+ T cells sorted from PBMCs, taken 10 days after the yellow fever booster vaccination. Source of these receptors: a man between 25 and 39 years old who received the YFV17D yellow fever vaccine. CDR3s include the opening cysteine and the closing phenylalanine or tryptophan. A D gene is named only where the DNA matches it firmly. For some rows the clone size is stated as once, few or many, or as a class when expanded; others skip it.

d_call	v_call	clone_size	cdr3_length	j_call	cdr3_aa	cdr3_nt
-	TRBV4-3	many	15	TRBJ2-2	CASSQEEGNTGELFF	TGCGCCAGCAGCCAAGAGGAGGGTAACACCGGGGAGCTGTTTTTT
-	TRBV6-5	many	15	TRBJ1-2	CASSYSRQQVRGYTF	TGTGCCAGCAGTTACTCGAGGCAACAGGTTCGAGGCTACACCTTC
TRBD1	TRBV7-2	-	14	TRBJ2-5	CASSPRTGAETQYF	TGTGCCAGCAGCCCCAGGACAGGGGCAGAGACCCAGTACTTC
TRBD2	TRBV12-3/TRBV12-4	many	15	TRBJ2-7	CASKPLAGETYEQYF	TGTGCCAGCAAGCCCCTAGCGGGAGAAACCTACGAGCAGTACTTC
-	TRBV7-2	-	16	TRBJ1-1	CASSWRRATANTEAFF	TGTGCCAGCAGCTGGCGCCGGGCGACAGCGAACACTGAAGCTTTCTTT
TRBD1	TRBV7-2	many	14	TRBJ1-2	CASSLAVTGSAYTF	TGTGCCAGCAGCTTAGCGGTGACAGGGAGTGCCTACACCTTC
TRBD2	TRBV3-1	many	16	TRBJ2-2	CASSPVAGGPAGELFF	TGTGCCAGCAGCCCGGTTGCGGGAGGGCCCGCCGGGGAGCTGTTTTTT
-	TRBV12-3/TRBV12-4	-	12	TRBJ1-2	CASSSGLGGYTF	TGTGCCAGCAGTTCGGGACTGGGTGGCTACACCTTC
-	TRBV4-3	-	14	TRBJ1-2	CASSQDGGTYGYTF	TGCGCCAGCAGCCAAGATGGAGGCACCTATGGCTACACCTTC
TRBD2	TRBV5-6	few	17	TRBJ2-1	CASSLGGASGARGEQFF	TGTGCCAGCAGCTTGGGTGGGGCTAGCGGAGCACGCGGTGAGCAGTTCTTC
TRBD1	TRBV12-3/TRBV12-4	many	18	TRBJ1-5	CASSPGTGGPRGNQPQHF	TGTGCCAGCAGTCCCGGGACAGGGGGCCCGAGGGGCAATCAGCCCCAGCATTTT
-	TRBV6-2/TRBV6-3	many	13	TRBJ2-5	CASGWGYQETQYF	TGTGCCAGCGGGTGGGGGTACCAAGAGACCCAGTACTTC
-	TRBV20-1	-	15	TRBJ2-5	CSARDPPAVQETQYF	TGCAGTGCTAGAGATCCCCCTGCAGTTCAAGAGACCCAGTACTTC
-	TRBV10-3	-	14	TRBJ2-7	CAISDRQADYEQYF	TGTGCCATCAGCGACCGACAGGCCGACTACGAGCAGTACTTC
-	TRBV7-2	many	13	TRBJ2-5	CASSLSFGETQYF	TGTGCCAGCAGCTTAAGTTTCGGAGAGACCCAGTACTTC
-	TRBV29-1	many	16	TRBJ2-6	CSVVGRGAGGANVLTF	TGCAGCGTTGTCGGGAGAGGGGCCGGTGGGGCCAACGTCCTGACTTTC
TRBD2	TRBV2	many	13	TRBJ2-1	CASTGLAGNEQFF	TGTGCCAGCACGGGACTAGCGGGAAATGAGCAGTTCTTC
-	TRBV9	many	16	TRBJ2-1	CASSVEGGPSYNEQFF	TGTGCCAGCAGCGTAGAAGGGGGACCATCCTACAATGAGCAGTTCTTC
TRBD2	TRBV20-1	many	14	TRBJ2-1	CSVGVGGRDGEQFF	TGCAGTGTCGGAGTCGGCGGGAGAGACGGTGAGCAGTTCTTC
TRBD1	TRBV20-1	many	15	TRBJ1-1	CSARTGGGMNTEAFF	TGCAGTGCCCGTACAGGGGGAGGAATGAACACTGAAGCTTTCTTT
-	TRBV24-1	-	13	TRBJ2-3	CATKGWGTDTQYF	TGTGCCACTAAAGGGTGGGGTACAGATACGCAGTATTTT
-	TRBV5-6	-	14	TRBJ2-7	CASSPGGAPYEQYF	TGTGCCAGCAGCCCCGGAGGGGCGCCCTACGAGCAGTACTTC
-	TRBV4-3	few	15	TRBJ2-1	CASSQDGGPEADRFF	TGCGCCAGCAGCCAAGATGGGGGACCAGAGGCTGATAGGTTCTTC
TRBD2	TRBV27	many	16	TRBJ2-7	CASSFGLAGGLYEQYF	TGTGCCAGCAGTTTTGGGCTAGCGGGAGGGTTATACGAGCAGTACTTC
-	TRBV28	few	20	TRBJ1-2	CASSPPPLNILPTPYYGYTF	TGTGCCAGCAGTCCCCCCCCCCTAAATATCTTACCTACCCCTTACTATGGCTACACCTTC
-	TRBV6-5	many	14	TRBJ2-7	CASSYSSGYYEQYF	TGTGCCAGCAGTTACTCGTCGGGGTACTACGAGCAGTACTTC